This passage covers 30 T cell receptor beta chains from one sample sequenced in a study of CD8 T cells in ankylosing spondylitis. Antigen specificity for these receptors is unknown. One entry per CDR3 protein, called by TCRdb with MiXCR from the 5' RACE reads. The table has approximately 440,000 distinct CDR3 sequences, under 20% seen once; the top ten hold 0.95% to 1.1%. Findings and caveats of the study: Ankylosing spondylitis blood seemed to carry a telltale TCR beta motif made of about 8 highly homologous variants.

The sample consisted of blood, either unsorted or a sorted T cell fraction (not recorded which). These receptors originate from a male donor with ankylosing spondylitis.

This clonotype showed up just a few times. V and J are TRBV6-1 and TRBJ1-2; no clear D. Germline CDR1 is MNHNS and CDR2 is SASEGT. Between the trimmed V and J ends, which lost 4 bases and 7 bases, there was a span of 13 bases. The CDR3 contains 13 residues. For the CDR3, the DNA is TGTGCCAGCAGTGTGTTGGGATCCGGTGGCTACACCTTC. It encodes CASSVLGSGGYTF.

The gene calls are TRBV30 and TRBJ1-1; TRBD1 might be the D (5 bases). Trimming shortened V by 3 bases and J by 0 bases, and 8 bases separated the two germline ends. From germline, CDR1 is GTSNPN and CDR2 SVGIG (reference sequence). The CDR3 sequence is 13 residues long. The CDR3 loop is CAWREGLNTEAFF. The CDR3 DNA follows: TGTGCCTGGAGAGAGGGACTGAACACTGAAGCTTTCTTT.

This clonotype was seen ten or more times. V is TRBV15 and J is TRBJ2-7; D perhaps matches TRBD2 (5 bases). V lost 1 base and J lost 3, with 10 bases in between. The CDR3 sequence is 14 residues long. Germline values: CDR1 LNHNV, CDR2 YYDKDF (reference sequence). The CDR3 DNA reads as TGTGCCACCAGCAGAGCCGGGAAAAACTACGAGCAGTACTTC. This translates into CATSRAGKNYEQYF.

The rearrangement links TRBV6-5 to TRBJ2-7; 10 nucleotides line up with TRBD1. Germline loops: CDR1 MNHEY, CDR2 SVGAGI. After removal of 0 bases from V and 4 bases from J, the junction contained 3 bases not matched to a gene. The CDR3 is 15 amino acids. The CDR3, as DNA: TGTGCCAGCAGTTACTCGGGGACAGGGGATTACGAGCAGTACTTC. It encodes CASSYSGTGDYEQYF.

The V gene is TRBV13, the J gene TRBJ2-1; 9 bases agree with TRBD1. The CDR3 sequence is 15 residues long. With 4 bases clipped from V and 4 bases from J, the junction kept 5 bases outside the gene matches. The germline V gene encodes CDR1 PRHDT and CDR2 FYEKMQ (reference sequence). CDR3 nucleotide sequence: TGTGCCAGCAGCTCGTGGGACAGGGATTACAATGAGCAGTTCTTC. It specifies CASSSWDRDYNEQFF.

This chain joins TRBV5-1 and TRBJ2-7, with 8 bases matching TRBD1. J lost 5 bases, V lost 0 bases, and 7 bases had no gene match. The CDR3 has 15 amino acids. Germline lookup yields CDR1 SGHRS and CDR2 YFSETQ. CDR3 sequence (DNA): TGCGCCAGCAGCTTGGAGGGCAGGGGGCCCGACGAGCAGTACTTC. The encoded protein is CASSLEGRGPDEQYF.

This clonotype was seen more than once but under ten times. The V call is TRBV4-2, the J call TRBJ1-5; 10 nucleotides agree with TRBD1. CDR3 length: 16 amino acids. Looked up from germline, CDR1 is LGHNA and CDR2 is YNFKEQ. V shed 4 bases and J 1 base; nucleotides not matched to a gene: 4. The CDR3 sequence: CASSREGQGSNQPQHF. CDR3 sequence (DNA): TGTGCCAGCAGCCGGGAGGGACAGGGGAGCAATCAGCCCCAGCATTTT.

The sample holds one count of this clonotype. The gene calls are TRBV6-5 and TRBJ1-3; unclear D gene. The length of the CDR3 is 13 residues. Between the trimmed V and J ends, which lost 3 bases and 3 bases, there was a span of 6 bases. The germline V gene encodes CDR1 MNHEY and CDR2 SVGAGI. CDR3 sequence reads: CASSYRVGNTIYF. The CDR3 coding sequence is TGTGCCAGCAGTTATCGTGTTGGAAACACCATATATTTT.

This clonotype has more than one count but fewer than ten. The CDR3 DNA is TGCGCCAGCAGAGGGAACAACACAGATACGCAGTATTTT. This gives the protein CASRGNNTDTQYF. V and J are TRBV5-1 and TRBJ2-3; D remains unclear. V was cut by 5 bases and J by 2 bases, with 9 bases left in between. The CDR3 is made up of 13 amino acids. Germline V gene data show CDR1 as SGHRS and CDR2 as YFSETQ.

CDR3 sequence: CASSLYGSGYTF. The CDR3 region has the DNA TGTGCCAGCAGTTTATACGGCAGTGGCTACACCTTC. V and J are TRBV28 and TRBJ1-2, with no clear D. This CDR3 comprises 12 residues. Per the germline V gene, CDR1 is MDHEN and CDR2 is SYDVKM. V was cut by 1 base and J by 7 bases, with 7 bases left in between.

This chain joins TRBV20-1 and TRBJ2-1; either TRBD1 or TRBD2 may fit D (7 bases each). Looked up from germline, CDR1 is DFQATT and CDR2 is SNEGSKA (reference sequence). The CDR3 covers 14 residues. Here the CDR3 reads CSHGGGGANNEQFF. CDR3 nucleotides: TGCAGCCACGGGGGAGGGGGCGCCAACAATGAGCAGTTCTTC.

This clonotype was detected ten times or more. J is TRBJ2-2 and V is TRBV29-1, with 7 positions matching TRBD1. V shed 3 bases and J 6 bases; nucleotides not matched to a gene: 19. CDR3 length equals 18 residues. CDR1 and CDR2 (germline): SQVTM, ANQGSEA. The CDR3 spells CSVEIPGTGQALPGELFF. The CDR3 region has the DNA TGCAGCGTTGAGATACCCGGTACAGGACAGGCCCTTCCCGGGGAGCTGTTTTTT.

The chain employs TRBV27 and TRBJ2-7, with D unresolved. With 3 bases removed from V and 6 bases from J, the gap between germline ends came to 9 bases. The germline V gene encodes CDR1 MNHEY and CDR2 SMNVEV (reference sequence). The CDR3 totals 12 residues. This CDR3 reads CASSFPDGEQYF. The CDR3 coding sequence is TGTGCCAGCAGTTTCCCCGATGGCGAGCAGTACTTC.

This chain joins TRBV28 and TRBJ2-7, with 14 bases fitting TRBD2. The CDR3 has 18 amino acids. With V trimmed by 1 base and J by 5 bases, 10 bases remained unmatched. The germline V gene has CDR1 MDHEN and CDR2 SYDVKM. The CDR3 here is CASSLSGTSGSRRNEQYF. The CDR3, as DNA: TGTGCCAGCAGTTTATCAGGGACTAGCGGGAGCCGGAGGAACGAGCAGTACTTC.

This clonotype was found a few times. The V gene is TRBV20-1, the J gene TRBJ2-5, with TRBD2 matching over 12 bases. This CDR3 is built from 12 residues. The germline V gene encodes CDR1 DFQATT and CDR2 SNEGSKA (reference sequence). After removal of 7 bases from V and 7 bases from J, the junction contained 4 bases not matched to a gene. CDR3 sequence reads: CSGTSGGMTQYF. The CDR3, as DNA: TGCAGTGGTACTAGCGGGGGGATGACCCAGTACTTC.

V and J are TRBV10-3 and TRBJ1-1; D is uncertain. The germline gives CDR1 ENHRY, CDR2 SYGVKD. The V end was cut by 10 bases, the J end by 5 bases, with 11 bases between. CDR3 length: 11 residues. CDR3 bases: TGTGCCACCGTGTCGTCGACTGAAGCTTTCTTT. Its translation: CATVSSTEAFF.

The V call is TRBV12-3 or TRBV12-4, the J call TRBJ2-5; tentatively, D is TRBD1 (6 bases). V was trimmed by 7 bases and J by 5 bases, leaving 20 bases between them. The CDR3 has 15 residues. Written as DNA, the CDR3 is TGTGCCAGCACCCTGGTGTCCGGGACATGGGAGACCCAGTACTTC. Amino acid sequence: CASTLVSGTWETQYF.

This clonotype has only a few counts. This sequence joins TRBV15 and TRBJ2-1; D may be TRBD2 (6 bases). The CDR3 loop spans 16 amino acids. Germline-derived CDR1 and CDR2 are LNHNV and YYDKDF (reference sequence). The ends were cut back, 1 base at V and 5 bases at J, with 15 bases in the middle. The CDR3 protein is CATSRGFPGGNNEQFF. CDR3 coding DNA: TGTGCCACCAGCAGAGGTTTCCCAGGCGGGAACAATGAGCAGTTCTTC.

The V gene is TRBV19, the J gene TRBJ2-1, with 9 bases identical to TRBD2. V was clipped by 8 bases and J by 11 bases; unmatched bases: 7. Germline-derived CDR1 and CDR2 are LNHDA and SQIVND (reference sequence). CDR3 length: 12 residues. CDR3 sequence: CASGGGEFKQFF. The CDR3 DNA sequence: TGTGCCAGTGGCGGGGGGGAGTTCAAGCAGTTCTTC.

The sample holds many counts of this clonotype. This chain uses TRBV10-3 with TRBJ1-5; 7 nucleotides line up with TRBD1. Germline V CDR1 and CDR2: ENHRY, SYGVKD. The CDR3 consists of 13 residues. V was clipped by 7 bases and J by 10 bases; unmatched bases: 10. The CDR3 protein is CAIKGTADGPQHF. As DNA, the CDR3 is TGTGCCATCAAGGGGACAGCTGATGGCCCCCAGCATTTT.

This clonotype was counted between two and nine times. The chain joins TRBV15 to TRBJ2-7; no firm D call. Trimming left V 1 base short and J 0 bases short, with 13 bases between. CDR3 size: 16 residues. Germline CDR1 and CDR2: LNHNV and YYDKDF (reference sequence). The CDR3 DNA reads as TGTGCCACCAGCAGAGGACCGACGGAGAGCTCCTACGAGCAGTACTTC. Translating gives CATSRGPTESSYEQYF.

This clonotype was detected many times. The chain links TRBV27 to TRBJ2-1; D might be TRBD2 (5 bases). This CDR3 is 14 amino acids long. Germline CDR1 and CDR2: MNHEY and SMNVEV (reference sequence). Trimming shortened V by 2 bases and J by 8 bases, and 13 bases separated the two germline ends. The CDR3 reads CASSLILAGDEQFF. In DNA, the CDR3 is TGTGCCAGCAGTTTAATTCTAGCCGGGGATGAGCAGTTCTTC.

In this sample, this clonotype turned up many times. The V gene is TRBV5-1, the J gene TRBJ2-3; D remains ambiguous. The CDR3 sequence is 12 residues long. CDR1 SGHRS and CDR2 YFSETQ come from the germline V gene. The V end lost 4 bases, the J end lost 6 bases, and 9 bases lay between the germline ends. The CDR3 nucleotides read TGCGCCAGCAGCATGAGCTCGGATACGCAGTATTTT. Amino acids: CASSMSSDTQYF.

This clonotype was seen ten or more times. The J gene is TRBJ1-5, the V gene TRBV28, with D perhaps matching TRBD1 (6 bases). CDR3 length equals 18 residues. Germline CDR1 reads MDHEN; CDR2 reads SYDVKM. Deletions cut 1 base from V and 3 bases from J, with 19 bases between. The CDR3 region is CASSLSPGLGAFNQPQHF. The CDR3 DNA reads TGTGCCAGCAGTTTATCGCCAGGTCTGGGGGCATTCAATCAGCCCCAGCATTTT.

The chain links TRBV12-3 or TRBV12-4 to TRBJ1-2; possible D gene TRBD1, 5 bases. The CDR3 consists of 14 residues. Trimming pared 5 bases from V and 4 bases from J, leaving 14 bases between. The CDR3: CASSRDGQIYGYTF. Written as DNA, the CDR3 is TGTGCCAGCAGTCGGGACGGACAAATCTATGGCTACACCTTC.

The chain has TRBV29-1 and TRBJ2-1; D possibly matches TRBD1 or TRBD2 (5 bases each). Germline V CDR1 and CDR2: SQVTM, ANQGSEA. V gave up 7 bases and J gave up 8 bases, with 18 bases separating them. This CDR3 region has 13 residues. CDR3 nucleotides: TGCAGCGCCCGGGACCGTAGTTGGGATGAGCAGTTCTTC. Its protein is CSARDRSWDEQFF.

The chain has TRBV5-1 and TRBJ2-1; 7 bases agree with TRBD1. Per germline, CDR1 SGHRS and CDR2 YFSETQ. The CDR3 consists of 15 residues. V shed 7 bases and J 7 bases; nucleotides not matched to a gene: 14. CDR3 in DNA: TGCGCCAGCCAAATTTCCGGGACAGAGGGGAATGAGCAGTTCTTC. Its protein is CASQISGTEGNEQFF.

A remark on this clonotype: This could be a read error, since a much larger clone is one nucleotide away. V gene TRBV3-1 combines with J gene TRBJ2-1; the D is unclear. This CDR3 has 11 residues. Trimming left V 2 bases short and J 7 bases short, with 3 bases between. Looked up from germline, CDR1 is LGHDT and CDR2 is YNNKEL (reference sequence). CDR3: CASSQKNEQFF. The CDR3 DNA is TGTGCCAGCAGCCAAAAGAATGAGCAGTTCTTC.

J is TRBJ1-3 and V is TRBV6-2 or TRBV6-3, with no clear D. V gave up 6 bases and J gave up 3 bases, with 12 bases separating them. The CDR3 has 14 residues. Per the germline V gene, CDR1 is MNHEY and CDR2 is SVGEGT. The CDR3 nucleotides are TGTGCCAGCAGCTCTCCGGGTCTTGGAAACACCATATATTTT. Translation gives CASSSPGLGNTIYF.

The chain links TRBV5-4 to TRBJ1-2; D gene ambiguous. Trimming shortened V by 0 bases and J by 4 bases, and 10 bases separated the two germline ends. The germline CDR1 and CDR2 sequences are SGHNT and YYREEE (reference sequence). The CDR3 loop spans 14 amino acids. CDR3 in DNA: TGTGCCAGCAGCTTGGCGGGCTTTAGCTATGGCTACACCTTC. Amino acid sequence: CASSLAGFSYGYTF.